The source of this T cell receptor (beta chain) is a study of T cells in women clearing cervical HPV infection. As for the study in general: Control women cleared a single incident HPV16 infection within 12 months.

Notes on this clone: The CDR3 goes on 3 residues after the read ends, and that part is filled in from the germline J gene.

The CDR3 is 16 residues long. J lost 9 bases, V lost 5 bases, and 12 bases had no gene match. Looked up from germline, CDR1 is LNHDA and CDR2 is SQIVND (reference sequence). Generated by immunoSEQ multiplex PCR, the TCRdb table keeps only in-frame clones and is missing some. The data show some 8,300 clones, and the top ten clones hold 8.2%. J is TRBJ1-6 and V is TRBV19, with 8 bases that match TRBD1. The source material was blood buffy coat. The receptor's source is a woman aged 18 to 75 with a cervical HPV16 infection that either progressed to CIN3+ or cleared (not recorded which). The CDR3 DNA, read in part, is TGTGCCAGTAGTCCACCAGGGGGCGCTGGGGCTTCACCC. It is translated as CASSPPGGAGASP. The entire CDR3 is CASSPPGGAGASPLHF.